This T cell receptor (beta chain) was retrieved from a study of blood T cell repertoires in COVID-19. Profiled with immunoSEQ multiplex PCR; TCRdb holds only in-frame clones, not every one. The repertoire has roughly 300,000 clones, 89% of them found once; the top ten carry around 6%. The CDR3 is 15 amino acids. V lost 1 base and J lost 5, with 14 bases in between. CDR1 SGHTA and CDR2 FQGNSA come from the germline V gene. The rearrangement uses TRBV7-2 and TRBJ1-2, with no clear D. The TCR was taken from a man between 18 and 29 years old who had recovered from COVID-19. Sequencing was performed on peripheral blood. The CDR3 nucleotides are TGTGCCAGCAGCTTAGAGCTTCAGGCCGCTTATGGCTACACCTTC. Translated, it gives CASSLELQAAYGYTF.